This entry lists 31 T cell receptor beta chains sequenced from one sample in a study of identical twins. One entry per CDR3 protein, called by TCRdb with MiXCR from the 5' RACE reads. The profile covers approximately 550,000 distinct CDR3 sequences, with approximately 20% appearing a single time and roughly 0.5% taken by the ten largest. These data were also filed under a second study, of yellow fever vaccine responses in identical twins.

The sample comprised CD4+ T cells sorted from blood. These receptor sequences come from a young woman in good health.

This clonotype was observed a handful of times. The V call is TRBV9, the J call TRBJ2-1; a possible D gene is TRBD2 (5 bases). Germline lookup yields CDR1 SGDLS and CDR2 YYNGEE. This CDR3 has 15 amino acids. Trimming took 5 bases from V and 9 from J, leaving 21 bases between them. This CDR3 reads CASSTVGESLSEQFF. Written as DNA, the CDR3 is TGTGCCAGCAGTACGGTGGGAGAAAGTTTAAGTGAGCAGTTCTTC.

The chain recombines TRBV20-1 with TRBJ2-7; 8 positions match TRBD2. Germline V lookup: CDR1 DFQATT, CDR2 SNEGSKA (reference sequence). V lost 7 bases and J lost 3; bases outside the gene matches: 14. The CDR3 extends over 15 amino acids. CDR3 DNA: TGCAGTGTTGACGGTGGTTTCGGGGGGGGCTACGAGCAGTACGTC. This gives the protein CSVDGGFGGGYEQYV.

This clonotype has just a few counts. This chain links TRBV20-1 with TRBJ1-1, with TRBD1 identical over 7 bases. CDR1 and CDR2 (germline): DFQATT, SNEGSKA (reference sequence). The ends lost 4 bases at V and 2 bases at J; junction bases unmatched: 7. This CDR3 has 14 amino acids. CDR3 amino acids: CSATSGQLNTEAFF. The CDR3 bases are TGCAGTGCTACCTCGGGACAGCTAAACACTGAAGCTTTCTTT.

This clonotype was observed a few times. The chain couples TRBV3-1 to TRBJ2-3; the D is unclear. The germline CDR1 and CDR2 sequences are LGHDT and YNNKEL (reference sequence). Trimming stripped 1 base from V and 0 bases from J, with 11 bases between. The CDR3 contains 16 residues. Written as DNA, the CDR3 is TGTGCCAGCAGCCAAGTCGTGACCCTAAGCACAGATACGCAGTATTTT. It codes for CASSQVVTLSTDTQYF.

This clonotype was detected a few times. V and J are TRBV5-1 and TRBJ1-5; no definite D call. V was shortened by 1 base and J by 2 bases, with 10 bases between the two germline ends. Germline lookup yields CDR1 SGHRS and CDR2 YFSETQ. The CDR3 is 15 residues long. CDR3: CASSLTGRGNQPQHF. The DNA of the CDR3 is TGCGCCAGCAGCTTGACCGGGAGGGGCAATCAGCCCCAGCATTTT. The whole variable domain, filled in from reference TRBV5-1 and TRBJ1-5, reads KAGVTQTPRYLIKTRGQQVTLSCSPISGHRSVSWYQQTPGQGLQFLFEYFSETQRNKGNFPGRFSGRQFSNSRSEMNVSTLELGDSALYLCASSLTGRGNQPQHFGDGTRLSIL.

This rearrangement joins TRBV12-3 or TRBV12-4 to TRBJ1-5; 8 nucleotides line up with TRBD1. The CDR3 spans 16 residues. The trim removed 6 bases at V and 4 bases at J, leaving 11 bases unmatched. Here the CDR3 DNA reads TGTGCCAGCAGCCGAGGACAGGGCCAGGGTAATCAGCCCCAGCATTTT. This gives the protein CASSRGQGQGNQPQHF.

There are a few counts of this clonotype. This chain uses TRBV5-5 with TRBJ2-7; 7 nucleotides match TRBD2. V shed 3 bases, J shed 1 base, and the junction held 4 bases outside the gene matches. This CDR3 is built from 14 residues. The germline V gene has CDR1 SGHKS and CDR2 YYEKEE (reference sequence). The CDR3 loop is CASSWIAGSYEQYF. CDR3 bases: TGTGCCAGCAGCTGGATAGCGGGTTCCTACGAGCAGTACTTC.

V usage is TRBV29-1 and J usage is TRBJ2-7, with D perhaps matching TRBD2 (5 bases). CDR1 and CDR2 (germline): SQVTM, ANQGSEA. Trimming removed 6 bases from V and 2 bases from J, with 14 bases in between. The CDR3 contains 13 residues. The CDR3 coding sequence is TGCAGCGTCCTTTGGCGGGCCCCCTACGAGCAGTACTTC. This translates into CSVLWRAPYEQYF.

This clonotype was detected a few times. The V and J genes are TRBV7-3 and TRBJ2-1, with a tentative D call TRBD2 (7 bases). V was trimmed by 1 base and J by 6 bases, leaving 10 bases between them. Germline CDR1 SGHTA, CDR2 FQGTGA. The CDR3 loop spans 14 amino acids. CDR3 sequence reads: CASSLIAGANEQFF. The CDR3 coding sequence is TGTGCCAGCAGCTTAATTGCGGGGGCCAATGAGCAGTTCTTC.

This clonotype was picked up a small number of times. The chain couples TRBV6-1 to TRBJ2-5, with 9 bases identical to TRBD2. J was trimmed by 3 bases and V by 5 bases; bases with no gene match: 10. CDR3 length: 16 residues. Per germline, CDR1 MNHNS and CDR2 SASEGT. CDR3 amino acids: CASSPPWGGREETQYF. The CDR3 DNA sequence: TGTGCCAGCAGTCCACCCTGGGGCGGGAGGGAAGAGACCCAGTACTTC.

The CDR3 spells CSASRQTNTEAFF. CDR3 coding DNA: TGCAGTGCTAGCCGACAGACGAACACTGAAGCTTTCTTT. The chain is built from TRBV20-1 and TRBJ1-1; a weak D match, TRBD1 (5 bases). The germline V and J ends were trimmed by 3 bases and 1 base, with 9 bases remaining between them. Per the germline V gene, CDR1 is DFQATT and CDR2 is SNEGSKA (reference sequence). This CDR3 comprises 13 residues.

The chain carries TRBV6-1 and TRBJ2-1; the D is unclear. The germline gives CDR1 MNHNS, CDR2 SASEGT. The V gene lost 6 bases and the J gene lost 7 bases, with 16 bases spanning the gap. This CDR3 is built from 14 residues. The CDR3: CASRTDLPSNEQFF. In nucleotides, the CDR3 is TGTGCCAGCAGAACAGACCTCCCTAGTAATGAGCAGTTCTTC.

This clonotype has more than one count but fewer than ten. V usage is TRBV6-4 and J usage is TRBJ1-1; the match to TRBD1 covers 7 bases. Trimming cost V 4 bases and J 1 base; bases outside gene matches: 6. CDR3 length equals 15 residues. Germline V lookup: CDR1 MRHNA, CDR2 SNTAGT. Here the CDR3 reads CASSAGTAPNTEAFF. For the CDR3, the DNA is TGTGCCAGCAGTGCCGGGACAGCCCCGAACACTGAAGCTTTCTTT.

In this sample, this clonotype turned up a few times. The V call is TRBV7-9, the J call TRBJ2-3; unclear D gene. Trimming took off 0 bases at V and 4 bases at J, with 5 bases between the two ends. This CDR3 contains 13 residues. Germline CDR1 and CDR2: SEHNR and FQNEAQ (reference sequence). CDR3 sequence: CASSLAASDTQYF. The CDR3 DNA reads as TGTGCCAGCAGCTTAGCTGCTTCAGATACGCAGTATTTT.

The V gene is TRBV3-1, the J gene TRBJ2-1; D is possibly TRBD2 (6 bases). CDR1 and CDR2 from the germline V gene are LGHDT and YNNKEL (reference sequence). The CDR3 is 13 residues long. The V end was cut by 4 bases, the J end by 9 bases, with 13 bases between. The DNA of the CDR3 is TGTGCCAGCAGCCGGGTTCGGAGGGGTGAGCAGTTCTTC. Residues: CASSRVRRGEQFF.

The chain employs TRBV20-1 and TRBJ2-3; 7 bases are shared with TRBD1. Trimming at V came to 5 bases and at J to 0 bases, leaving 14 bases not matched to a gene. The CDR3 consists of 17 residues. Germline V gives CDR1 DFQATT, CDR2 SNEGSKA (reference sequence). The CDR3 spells CSAPHAGTEDSTDTQYF. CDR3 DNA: TGCAGTGCTCCACACGCCGGGACAGAAGACAGCACAGATACGCAGTATTTT.

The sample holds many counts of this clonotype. CDR3 nucleotide sequence: TGTGCCATCAGTGGAGGGGGCTCCTACGAGCAGTACTTC. Translated: CAISGGGSYEQYF. The rearrangement links TRBV10-3 to TRBJ2-7; TRBD1 is a possible D gene (6 bases). The CDR3 has 13 amino acids. Trimming shortened V by 4 bases and J by 0 bases, and 7 bases separated the two germline ends. Germline V lookup: CDR1 ENHRY, CDR2 SYGVKD.

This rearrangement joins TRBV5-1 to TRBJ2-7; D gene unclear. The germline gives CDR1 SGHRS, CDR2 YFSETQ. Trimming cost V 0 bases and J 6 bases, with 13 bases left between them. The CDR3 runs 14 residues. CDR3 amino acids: CASSLAPSLGEQYF. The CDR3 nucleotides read TGCGCCAGCAGCTTGGCCCCATCTCTGGGCGAGCAGTACTTC.

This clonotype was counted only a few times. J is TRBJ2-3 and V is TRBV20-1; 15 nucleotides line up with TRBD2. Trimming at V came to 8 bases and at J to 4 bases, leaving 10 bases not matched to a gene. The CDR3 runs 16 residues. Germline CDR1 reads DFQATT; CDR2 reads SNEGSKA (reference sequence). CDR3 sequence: CSLGTSGGPKSDTQYF. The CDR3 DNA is TGCAGTCTCGGGACTAGCGGGGGGCCAAAATCAGATACGCAGTATTTT.

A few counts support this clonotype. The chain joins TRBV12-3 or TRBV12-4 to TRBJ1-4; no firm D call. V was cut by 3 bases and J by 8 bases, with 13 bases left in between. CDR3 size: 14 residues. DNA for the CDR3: TGTGCCAGCAGTTTGGGGTTCCCGGGGGAAAAACTGTTTTTT. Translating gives CASSLGFPGEKLFF.

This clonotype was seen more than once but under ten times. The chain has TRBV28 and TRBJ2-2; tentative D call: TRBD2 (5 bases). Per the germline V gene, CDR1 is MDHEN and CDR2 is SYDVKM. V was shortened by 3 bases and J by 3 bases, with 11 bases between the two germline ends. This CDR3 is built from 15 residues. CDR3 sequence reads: CASSFLRGYTGELFF. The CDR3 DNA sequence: TGTGCCAGCAGTTTTCTCCGCGGGTACACCGGGGAGCTGTTTTTT.

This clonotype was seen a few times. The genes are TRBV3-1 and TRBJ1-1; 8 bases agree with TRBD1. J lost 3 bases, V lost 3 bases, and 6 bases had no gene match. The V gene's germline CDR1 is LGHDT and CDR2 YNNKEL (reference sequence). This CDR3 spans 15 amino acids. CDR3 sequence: CASSQQGARDTEAFF. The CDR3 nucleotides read TGTGCCAGCAGCCAGCAGGGGGCGAGGGACACTGAAGCTTTCTTT. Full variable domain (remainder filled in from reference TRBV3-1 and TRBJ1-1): DTAVSQTPKYLVTQMGNDKSIKCEQNLGHDTMYWYKQDSKKFLKIMFSYNNKELIINETVPNRFSPKSPDKAHLNLHINSLELGDSAVYFCASSQQGARDTEAFFGQGTRLTVV.

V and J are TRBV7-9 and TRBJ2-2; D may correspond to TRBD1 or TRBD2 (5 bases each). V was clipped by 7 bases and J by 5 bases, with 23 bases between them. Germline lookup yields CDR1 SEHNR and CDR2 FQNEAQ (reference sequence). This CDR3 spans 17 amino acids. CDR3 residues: CASTTQRGPAGTGELFF. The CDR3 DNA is TGTGCCAGCACCACACAGAGGGGACCCGCCGGGACCGGGGAGCTGTTTTTT.

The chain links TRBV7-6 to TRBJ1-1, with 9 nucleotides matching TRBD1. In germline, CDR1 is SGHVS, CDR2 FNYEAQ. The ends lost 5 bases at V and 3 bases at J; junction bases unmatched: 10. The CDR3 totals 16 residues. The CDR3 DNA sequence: TGTGCCAGCAGCAGTAACCGGGACAGGGATCACACTGAAGCTTTCTTT. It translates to CASSSNRDRDHTEAFF.

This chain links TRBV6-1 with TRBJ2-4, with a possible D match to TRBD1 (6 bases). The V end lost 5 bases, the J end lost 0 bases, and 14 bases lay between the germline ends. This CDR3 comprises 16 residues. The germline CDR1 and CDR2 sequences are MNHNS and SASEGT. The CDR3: CASSPGTHRAKNIQYF. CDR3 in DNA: TGTGCCAGCAGTCCCGGGACACATCGAGCCAAAAACATTCAGTACTTC.

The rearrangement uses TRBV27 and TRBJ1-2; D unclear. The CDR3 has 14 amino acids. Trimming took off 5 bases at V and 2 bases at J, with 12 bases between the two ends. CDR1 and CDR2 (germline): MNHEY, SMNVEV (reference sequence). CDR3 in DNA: TGTGCCAGCAGTGCCGGACCATTCAACTATGGCTACACCTTC. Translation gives CASSAGPFNYGYTF.

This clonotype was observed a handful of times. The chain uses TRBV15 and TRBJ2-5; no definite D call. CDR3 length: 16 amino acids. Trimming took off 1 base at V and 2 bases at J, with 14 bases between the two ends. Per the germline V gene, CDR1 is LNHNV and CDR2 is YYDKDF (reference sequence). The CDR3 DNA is TGTGCCACCAGCAGAGTATGGAATTCTCGTCAAGAGACCCAGTACTTC. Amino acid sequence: CATSRVWNSRQETQYF.

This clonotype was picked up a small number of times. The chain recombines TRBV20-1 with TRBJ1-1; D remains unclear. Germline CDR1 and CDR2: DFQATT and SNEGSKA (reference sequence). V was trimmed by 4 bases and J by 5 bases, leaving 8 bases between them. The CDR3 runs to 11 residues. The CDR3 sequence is CSANFKTEAFF. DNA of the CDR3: TGCAGTGCTAATTTTAAGACTGAAGCTTTCTTT.

Written as DNA, the CDR3 is TGTGCCAGCAGCGGACCTATTAACTCTGGGGCCAACGTCCTGACTTTC. Translated, it gives CASSGPINSGANVLTF. V and J are TRBV7-6 and TRBJ2-6; no clear D gene. The ends were cut back, 5 bases at V and 0 bases at J, with 11 bases in the middle. The CDR3 consists of 16 residues. Germline CDR1 SGHVS, CDR2 FNYEAQ. Drawing the rest from reference TRBV7-6 and TRBJ2-6, the complete variable domain is GAGVSQSPRYKVTKRGQDVALRCDPISGHVSLYWYRQALGQGPEFLTYFNYEAQQDKSGLPNDRFSAERPEGSISTLTIQRTEQRDSAMYRCASSGPINSGANVLTFGAGSRLTVL.

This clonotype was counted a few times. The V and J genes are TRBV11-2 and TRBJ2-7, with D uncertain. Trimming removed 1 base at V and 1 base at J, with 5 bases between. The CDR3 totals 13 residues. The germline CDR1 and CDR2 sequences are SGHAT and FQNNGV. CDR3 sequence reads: CASSLANSYEQYF. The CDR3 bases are TGTGCCAGCAGCTTAGCTAATTCCTACGAGCAGTACTTC.

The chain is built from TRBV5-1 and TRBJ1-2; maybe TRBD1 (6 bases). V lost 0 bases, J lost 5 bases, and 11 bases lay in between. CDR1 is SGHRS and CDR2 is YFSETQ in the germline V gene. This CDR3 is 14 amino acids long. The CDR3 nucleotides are TGCGCCAGCAGCTTGGGCAGGGGATTGTATGGCTACACCTTC. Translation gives CASSLGRGLYGYTF.